The 26 T cell receptor beta chains in this list originate from one sample, sequenced in a study of T-cell reconstitution after alpha-beta-depleted transplantation in children. Molecular barcoding with unique molecular identifiers was used for the TCRbeta library. MiXCR, applied by TCRdb to the PCR reads, yields one record per CDR3 protein. The table shows about 420,000 distinct CDR3 sequences, with roughly a tenth occurring only once. The sequencing here drew on PBMCs from the stem cell graft donor, taken from the stem cell graft. Source of these receptors: a human donor who donated a stem cell graft to a child with acute myeloid leukemia.

With respect to this clonotype: Given a much more abundant clone one base away, this may be a read error. The chain employs TRBV20-1 and TRBJ2-1; 10 bases are a match to TRBD2. The CDR3 covers 16 residues. V dropped 4 bases and J dropped 9; count of bases not matched to a gene: 15. CDR1 is DFQATT and CDR2 is SNEGSKA in the germline V gene (reference sequence). The CDR3 loop is CSATQTGTSEGPEQFF. CDR3 DNA: TGCAGTGCTACTCAGACCGGGACTAGCGAGGGGCCTGAGCAGTTCTTC.

V and J are TRBV28 and TRBJ1-2, with a tentative D call TRBD1 (5 bases). V lost 10 bases to trimming and J lost 7 bases, with 22 bases between them. There are 14 residues in the CDR3. Per the germline V gene, CDR1 is MDHEN and CDR2 is SYDVKM. The CDR3 nucleotides read TGTGCCACCACAGTTTCGCCGGGGGTGGGTGGCTACACCTTC. It encodes CATTVSPGVGGYTF.

This clonotype was detected many times. CDR3 loop: CASSQPTGRNTEAFF. The CDR3, as DNA: TGCGCCAGCAGCCAACCGACTGGGAGAAACACTGAAGCTTTCTTT. The chain recombines TRBV4-1 with TRBJ1-1; D call uncertain. The length of the CDR3 is 15 residues. CDR1 and CDR2 from the germline V gene are MGHRA and YSYEKL. V was pared by 2 bases and J by 2 bases, with 12 bases between.

This clonotype was recorded many times. V is TRBV9 and J is TRBJ2-1, with D unclear. CDR1 is SGDLS, CDR2 YYNGEE, per germline. Trimming removed 0 bases from V and 8 bases from J, with 9 bases in between. The CDR3 totals 13 residues. CDR3 sequence: CASSVAVADEQFF. The DNA of the CDR3 is TGTGCCAGCAGCGTAGCAGTAGCAGATGAGCAGTTCTTC.

The CDR3: CSVYMGNPKNIQYF. The CDR3 DNA sequence: TGCAGCGTTTATATGGGTAATCCCAAAAACATTCAGTACTTC. The V gene is TRBV29-1, the J gene TRBJ2-4; D gene ambiguous. The V end was cut by 5 bases, the J end by 2 bases, with 13 bases between. Germline CDR1 SQVTM, CDR2 ANQGSEA. The CDR3 is 14 amino acids.

This clonotype was counted only a few times. V gene TRBV5-1 combines with J gene TRBJ2-1; TRBD2 agrees at 7 bases. In germline, CDR1 is SGHRS, CDR2 YFSETQ. V dropped 3 bases and J dropped 6; count of bases not matched to a gene: 6. The CDR3 totals 14 residues. CDR3 protein: CASSWKGLPNEQFF. The CDR3 bases are TGCGCCAGCAGCTGGAAGGGACTACCCAATGAGCAGTTCTTC.

The chain combines TRBV7-9 with TRBJ1-4; D gene uncertain. Germline assignment: CDR1 SEHNR and CDR2 FQNEAQ (reference sequence). V was pared by 5 bases and J by 6 bases, with 4 bases between. The CDR3 is 11 residues long. CDR3 in DNA: TGTGCCAGCAGCGTTGATGAAAAACTGTTTTTT. Its protein is CASSVDEKLFF.

This rearrangement joins TRBV9 to TRBJ2-6; maybe TRBD1 (6 bases). CDR1 and CDR2 (germline): SGDLS, YYNGEE. The V gene lost 3 bases and the J gene lost 6 bases, with 13 bases spanning the gap. CDR3 size: 15 residues. Here the CDR3 reads CASSATGSSANVLTF. The DNA of the CDR3 is TGTGCCAGCAGCGCCACAGGGTCTTCGGCCAACGTCCTGACTTTC.

This clonotype occurred many times. J is TRBJ2-2 and V is TRBV3-1, with D perhaps being TRBD1 or TRBD2 (5 bases each). V was cut by 4 bases and J by 3 bases, with 9 bases left in between. This CDR3 contains 14 residues. CDR1 and CDR2 from the germline V gene are LGHDT and YNNKEL (reference sequence). Here the CDR3 reads CASSRGRDTGELFF. In DNA form, the CDR3 reads TGTGCCAGCAGCCGGGGACGAGACACCGGGGAGCTGTTTTTT.

At least ten counts were recorded for this clonotype. The chain uses TRBV12-3 or TRBV12-4 and TRBJ1-1, with D uncertain. V lost 4 bases and J 1 base, leaving 4 bases between the germline ends. This CDR3 has 12 amino acids. CDR3 bases: TGTGCCAGCAGTTCCGGGAACACTGAAGCTTTCTTT. Protein: CASSSGNTEAFF.

The CDR3 loop is CATSSGANQPQHF. The DNA for the CDR3 is TGTGCCACTTCATCAGGGGCAAATCAGCCCCAGCATTTT. This chain joins TRBV24-1 and TRBJ1-5; D is possibly TRBD1 (6 bases). CDR1 and CDR2 from the germline V gene are KGHDR and SFDVKD. The CDR3 consists of 13 residues. V was clipped by 10 bases and J by 4 bases, with 13 bases between them.

This sequence joins TRBV7-6 and TRBJ2-5; D is perhaps TRBD2 (5 bases). Deletions cut 5 bases from V and 7 bases from J, with 14 bases between. The CDR3 totals 13 residues. CDR1 SGHVS and CDR2 FNYEAQ come from the germline V gene. CDR3 in DNA: TGTGCCAGCAGCCTCGGTCCCGGAGGGACCCAGTACTTC. Its translation is CASSLGPGGTQYF. The full variable domain, in which reference TRBV7-6 and TRBJ2-5 provide the parts outside the CDR3, is GAGVSQSPRYKVTKRGQDVALRCDPISGHVSLYWYRQALGQGPEFLTYFNYEAQQDKSGLPNDRFSAERPEGSISTLTIQRTEQRDSAMYRCASSLGPGGTQYFGPGTRLLVL.

The chain combines TRBV6-1 with TRBJ1-5; D unclear. The CDR3 sequence is 14 residues long. Trimming took 5 bases from V and 3 from J, leaving 11 bases between them. Germline assignment: CDR1 MNHNS and CDR2 SASEGT. CDR3 nucleotide sequence: TGTGCCAGCAGTCGGGGAGTACTCAATCAGCCCCAGCATTTT. Translated, it gives CASSRGVLNQPQHF.

For this clonotype: The junction does not match germline at one end; this may be a read error. The V and J genes are TRBV12-3 or TRBV12-4 and TRBJ2-1; a weak D match, TRBD2 (5 bases). This CDR3 has 13 residues. CDR3 sequence reads: CANSRRPGNEQFF. CDR3 in DNA: TGTGCCAACAGTAGGAGGCCGGGCAATGAGCAGTTCTTC.

This clonotype has only a few counts. The chain is built from TRBV11-2 and TRBJ1-2; D remains unclear. Trimming removed 1 base at V and 5 bases at J, with 14 bases between. The CDR3 sequence is 15 residues long. Germline V gene sequence: CDR1 SGHAT, CDR2 FQNNGV. CDR3 nucleotide sequence: TGTGCCAGCAGCTTAGGAGCAGGTTATCGGTATGGCTACACCTTC. Its translation: CASSLGAGYRYGYTF. The full variable domain, completed using reference TRBV11-2 and TRBJ1-2, is EAGVAQSPRYKIIEKRQSVAFWCNPISGHATLYWYQQILGQGPKLLIQFQNNGVVDDSQLPKDRFSAERLKGVDSTLKIQPAKLEDSAVYLCASSLGAGYRYGYTFGSGTRLTVV.

In this sample, this clonotype turned up many times. Here the CDR3 reads CAISWDRDVTEAFF. CDR3 DNA sequence: TGTGCCATCAGCTGGGACAGGGATGTCACTGAAGCTTTCTTT. The chain carries TRBV10-3 and TRBJ1-1, with 9 bases aligning to TRBD1. CDR3 length equals 14 residues. Trimming removed 6 bases from V and 4 bases from J; junction bases left unmatched: 6. The germline gives CDR1 ENHRY, CDR2 SYGVKD.

This clonotype was counted many times. The chain is built from TRBV20-1 and TRBJ1-1; unclear D gene. Germline CDR1 reads DFQATT; CDR2 reads SNEGSKA (reference sequence). V shed 0 bases and J shed 1 base, with 0 bases lying between them. This CDR3 has 11 residues. In DNA, the CDR3 is TGCAGTGCTAGAGAGAACACTGAAGCTTTCTTT. The encoded protein is CSARENTEAFF.

This clonotype was recorded a few times. This chain uses TRBV29-1 with TRBJ2-3; perhaps D is TRBD1 or TRBD2 (6 bases each). The CDR3 is made up of 13 amino acids. V lost 7 bases to trimming and J lost 0 bases, with 11 bases between them. Germline CDR1 is SQVTM and CDR2 is ANQGSEA. CDR3 residues: CSAWGASTDTQYF. The DNA for the CDR3 is TGCAGCGCCTGGGGGGCTAGCACAGATACGCAGTATTTT.

This clonotype came up a few times. The chain combines TRBV6-5 with TRBJ2-3; the match to TRBD2 covers 8 bases. CDR3 size: 16 residues. Germline V gene data show CDR1 as MNHEY and CDR2 as SVGAGI. The V gene end was trimmed by 4 bases and the J gene end by 1 base; junction bases not matched to a gene: 7. The chain's CDR3 is CASSSPFSGGTDTQYF. The CDR3 nucleotides are TGTGCCAGCAGTTCCCCCTTTAGCGGGGGCACAGATACGCAGTATTTT.

The rearrangement uses TRBV29-1 and TRBJ2-5; D unclear. The V gene lost 7 bases and the J gene lost 5 bases, with 8 bases spanning the gap. CDR3 length: 10 amino acids. Germline assignment: CDR1 SQVTM and CDR2 ANQGSEA. The CDR3 here is CSAHGETQYF. The DNA of the CDR3 is TGCAGCGCCCACGGGGAGACCCAGTACTTC.

In its sample, this clonotype was seen many times. The chain joins TRBV6-1 to TRBJ1-1; D not certain. CDR1 is MNHNS, CDR2 SASEGT, per germline. This CDR3 is built from 16 residues. The germline V and J ends were trimmed by 6 bases and 1 base, with 18 bases remaining between them. DNA of the CDR3: TGTGCCAGCAGAGACGCAGTCCTCGGGGAGAACACTGAAGCTTTCTTT. Its protein is CASRDAVLGENTEAFF.

This clonotype turned up a few times. This chain joins TRBV7-6 and TRBJ2-1; 9 bases agree with TRBD2. The length of the CDR3 is 15 residues. Germline-derived CDR1 and CDR2 are SGHVS and FNYEAQ. Germline trimming cut 5 bases from V and 7 bases from J; bases unmatched to any gene: 9. In DNA, the CDR3 is TGTGCCAGCAGCGATGGACTAGCGCTAACTAATGAGCAGTTCTTC. Translated, it gives CASSDGLALTNEQFF.

The table lists this clonotype with a few counts. The chain joins TRBV29-1 to TRBJ1-5; 7 bases are shared with TRBD1. The CDR3 extends over 14 amino acids. Germline assignment: CDR1 SQVTM and CDR2 ANQGSEA. The junction had 8 bases not matched to a gene; V was cut back by 5 bases and J by 4 bases. DNA of the CDR3: TGCAGCGTTCAACAGGGGCCGCCTAATCAGCCCCAGCATTTT. This translates into CSVQQGPPNQPQHF.

The rearrangement links TRBV24-1 to TRBJ2-3; 9 bases map to TRBD1. The V and J ends lost 9 bases and 4 bases, in that order; junction bases with no gene match: 4. The CDR3 is 13 residues long. The germline CDR1 and CDR2 sequences are KGHDR and SFDVKD. The CDR3 DNA reads as TGTGCCACCGGGGACAGGGTGTCAGATACGCAGTATTTT. It yields the protein CATGDRVSDTQYF.

This clonotype has a count of ten or more. V usage is TRBV29-1 and J usage is TRBJ2-7, with D perhaps TRBD2 (6 bases). Looked up from germline, CDR1 is SQVTM and CDR2 is ANQGSEA. V lost 3 bases, J lost 7 bases, and 10 bases lay in between. This CDR3 is built from 11 residues. The DNA for the CDR3 is TGCAGCGTTGAGGAGGGGCGGGAGCAGTACGTC. Amino acids: CSVEEGREQYV.

This clonotype was seen many times. V gene TRBV5-1 combines with J gene TRBJ2-2; D is uncertain. The CDR3 is made up of 13 amino acids. Per the germline V gene, CDR1 is SGHRS and CDR2 is YFSETQ. Trimming cost V 0 bases and J 4 bases, with 4 bases left between them. The CDR3 is CASSLVFTGELFF. CDR3 DNA sequence: TGCGCCAGCAGCTTGGTATTCACCGGGGAGCTGTTTTTT.